The 19 T cell receptor beta chains given below trace back to one sample, sequenced in a study of T cells after yellow fever vaccination. TCRdb reanalysed the 5' RACE reads using MiXCR and keeps one entry per CDR3 protein. The table records roughly 9,300 distinct CDR3 sequences, around 5% of them present only once. The source was PBMCs, either bulk or a sorted T-cell subset (CD4+, CD8+, memory, or dextramer-sorted; not recorded which), collected more than 13 days after the first yellow fever vaccination. The source is a man between 18 and 29 years old who received the YFV17D yellow fever vaccine.

This clonotype ranks as medium-sized. The genes are TRBV9 and TRBJ2-3; D call uncertain. Germline CDR1 SGDLS, CDR2 YYNGEE. V shed 2 bases and J shed 2 bases, with 3 bases lying between them. The CDR3 has 12 residues. Here the CDR3 DNA reads TGTGCCAGCAGCGTCACCACAGATACGCAGTATTTT. Protein product: CASSVTTDTQYF.

This clonotype is medium-sized. The rearrangement links TRBV20-1 to TRBJ1-5; D ambiguous. The CDR3 runs 12 residues. V was trimmed by 0 bases and J by 5 bases, leaving 5 bases between them. The germline CDR1 and CDR2 sequences are DFQATT and SNEGSKA (reference sequence). CDR3 coding DNA: TGCAGTGCTAGAGATTCGGATCAGCCCCAGCATTTT. Translation: CSARDSDQPQHF.

This clonotype counts as medium-sized (0.01 to 0.1%). The chain carries TRBV5-5 and TRBJ1-5, with 7 bases aligning to TRBD1. The V segment lost 1 base and the J segment 7 bases; nucleotides outside the gene matches: 8. The germline CDR1 and CDR2 sequences are SGHKS and YYEKEE (reference sequence). This CDR3 contains 15 residues. The CDR3 DNA reads TGTGCCAGCAGCTTGAGGGGGAACAGGGGACAGCCCCAGCATTTT. This codes for CASSLRGNRGQPQHF.

This clonotype was recorded many times. The gene calls are TRBV12-3 or TRBV12-4 and TRBJ2-7, with D possibly matching TRBD1 (6 bases). This CDR3 has 14 residues. V lost 6 bases and J lost 1, with 13 bases in between. The CDR3: CASSPGHQSYEQYF. DNA for the CDR3: TGTGCCAGCAGCCCGGGACACCAGTCCTACGAGCAGTACTTC.

This clonotype was seen repeatedly, ten times or more. The chain uses TRBV10-3 and TRBJ1-1, with D maybe TRBD1 (5 bases). V shed 5 bases and J shed 4 bases, with 14 bases lying between them. The CDR3 is 14 amino acids. The germline V gene has CDR1 ENHRY and CDR2 SYGVKD. CDR3 coding DNA: TGTGCCATCAGTAGGGACGGAAGTAGCACTGAAGCTTTCTTT. This translates into CAISRDGSSTEAFF.

Many counts were recorded for this clonotype. The chain joins TRBV7-2 to TRBJ2-7; possibly TRBD2 for D (6 bases). This CDR3 is 15 amino acids long. V was trimmed by 2 bases and J by 3 bases, leaving 14 bases between them. Germline V gives CDR1 SGHTA, CDR2 FQGNSA. The CDR3 protein is CASSLQKTTSYEQYF. The CDR3, as DNA: TGTGCCAGCAGCTTACAGAAAACGACTAGCTACGAGCAGTACTTC.

This clonotype was observed at least ten times. The V gene is TRBV5-1, the J gene TRBJ2-1, with 8 bases aligning to TRBD2. This CDR3 region has 19 residues. The J segment lost 5 bases and the V segment lost 0 bases, leaving 16 bases of the junction unmatched. Germline CDR1 reads SGHRS; CDR2 reads YFSETQ. The CDR3 is CASSLGITSGKAPNNEQFF. CDR3 sequence (DNA): TGCGCCAGCAGCTTGGGGATTACTAGCGGCAAGGCCCCCAACAATGAGCAGTTCTTC.

This clonotype was detected ten times or more. The V gene is TRBV23-1, the J gene TRBJ2-3; 7 bases agree with TRBD1. TRBV23-1 is identified as an open reading frame with a role that is uncertain. CDR3 length equals 17 residues. With V trimmed by 3 bases and J by 2 bases, 11 bases remained unmatched. This chain's CDR3 is CASSQSRPGTVTDTQYF. The CDR3 DNA follows: TGCGCCAGCAGTCAGTCACGGCCCGGGACAGTCACAGATACGCAGTATTTT.

By frequency in the sample, this clonotype is medium-sized (0.01 to 0.1%). The chain carries TRBV24-1 and TRBJ2-1; 7 nucleotides align to TRBD1. The CDR3 is made up of 16 amino acids. Unmatched junction bases numbered 6, after V lost 3 bases and J lost 2 bases. From germline, CDR1 is KGHDR and CDR2 SFDVKD. In DNA form, the CDR3 reads TGTGCCACCAGTGATGACAGACAGGGCCCCTACAATGAGCAGTTCTTC. Its translation: CATSDDRQGPYNEQFF.

In this sample, this clonotype is medium-sized. This chain links TRBV28 with TRBJ2-3; no firm D call. V lost 7 bases and J lost 5, with 10 bases in between. The CDR3 has 12 residues. Germline values: CDR1 MDHEN, CDR2 SYDVKM. The CDR3 region has the DNA TGTGCCAGCACCGCCACCGAAGATACGCAGTATTTT. Its translation is CASTATEDTQYF.

By frequency in the sample, this clonotype is medium-sized. The V gene is TRBV24-1, the J gene TRBJ2-1; 9 nucleotides line up with TRBD2. V lost 6 bases to trimming and J lost 7 bases; unmatched junction nucleotides: 12. In germline, CDR1 is KGHDR, CDR2 SFDVKD. The CDR3 loop spans 16 amino acids. CDR3 sequence: CATSPPGAGGLNEQFF. CDR3 coding DNA: TGTGCCACCAGTCCACCCGGGGCGGGGGGGCTTAATGAGCAGTTCTTC.

In its sample, this clonotype was seen many times. The CDR3 is CASSFGTATGELFF. CDR3 DNA: TGTGCCAGCAGCTTCGGGACAGCCACCGGGGAGCTGTTTTTT. The J gene is TRBJ2-2, the V gene TRBV7-9; TRBD1 matches at 7 bases. The CDR3 sequence is 14 residues long. The germline V gene has CDR1 SEHNR and CDR2 FQNEAQ (reference sequence). V lost 3 bases to trimming and J lost 4 bases; unmatched junction nucleotides: 2.

The V gene is TRBV3-1, the J gene TRBJ2-3, with 12 bases lining up with TRBD2. CDR3 size: 18 residues. J was trimmed by 0 bases and V by 4 bases; bases with no gene match: 8. Germline values: CDR1 LGHDT, CDR2 YNNKEL (reference sequence). The CDR3 here is CASSPRLAGALSTDTQYF. CDR3 nucleotide sequence: TGTGCCAGCAGCCCCCGACTAGCGGGGGCTCTAAGCACAGATACGCAGTATTTT.

This clonotype is labeled as medium-sized. The rearrangement uses TRBV4-3 and TRBJ2-1; TRBD2 is a possible D gene (6 bases). Germline CDR1 and CDR2: LGHNA and YSLEER. The CDR3 length is 15 residues. V was clipped by 2 bases and J by 0 bases, with 8 bases between them. The CDR3 DNA reads as TGCGCCAGCAGCCAACCGGGACTCTCCTACAATGAGCAGTTCTTC. Protein: CASSQPGLSYNEQFF.

Ten or more counts support this clonotype. The CDR3 reads CASSPGGDTPQYF. DNA of the CDR3: TGTGCCAGCTCGCCCGGCGGGGACACCCCGCAGTATTTT. The genes are TRBV18 and TRBJ2-3; D may correspond to TRBD1 or TRBD2 (6 bases each). Trimming removed 6 bases at V and 10 bases at J, with 17 bases between. There are 13 residues in the CDR3. CDR1 KGHSH and CDR2 LQKENI come from the germline V gene.

The rearrangement links TRBV6-5 to TRBJ1-1; possible D gene TRBD1, 5 bases. The germline V and J ends were trimmed by 10 bases and 3 bases, with 18 bases remaining between them. The CDR3 has 14 amino acids. In germline, CDR1 is MNHEY, CDR2 SVGAGI. CDR3: CATQGWSPDTEAFF. CDR3 sequence (DNA): TGTGCCACTCAGGGATGGAGCCCTGACACTGAAGCTTTCTTT.

Within the sample, this clonotype is medium-sized. V gene TRBV27 combines with J gene TRBJ2-7; D may be TRBD1 or TRBD2 (6 bases each). Germline values: CDR1 MNHEY, CDR2 SMNVEV (reference sequence). CDR3 length: 17 residues. Trimming removed 4 bases at V and 9 bases at J, with 28 bases between. CDR3 in amino acids: CASSSLVGGYHTTRQYF. CDR3 DNA sequence: TGTGCCAGCAGTTCTTTGGTGGGGGGCTACCATACCACCCGGCAGTACTTC.

This clonotype was found many times. This chain uses TRBV4-2 with TRBJ2-6; D call uncertain. The CDR3 covers 16 residues. Germline V gene data show CDR1 as LGHNA and CDR2 as YNFKEQ. Trimming shortened V by 0 bases and J by 4 bases, and 10 bases separated the two germline ends. This CDR3 reads CASSQEPPPGANVLTF. The CDR3 nucleotides are TGTGCCAGCAGCCAAGAACCGCCCCCGGGGGCCAACGTCCTGACTTTC.

This clonotype is labeled medium-sized. V is TRBV6-4 and J is TRBJ1-4, with a tentative D call TRBD1 (5 bases). In germline, CDR1 is MRHNA, CDR2 SNTAGT. The CDR3 is made up of 13 amino acids. CDR3 loop: CGRGGATNEKLFF. Written as DNA, the CDR3 is TGTGGAAGGGGAGGGGCAACTAATGAAAAACTGTTTTTT.